The clone carrying this T cell receptor beta chain turned up a few times. Antigen: not known. Though probably carrying unrecorded immune exposures, donors were nominally healthy at sampling. V shed 0 bases, J shed 2 bases, and the junction held 2 bases outside the gene matches. Germline V CDR1 and CDR2: SGHRS, YFSETQ. The CDR3 length is 15 residues. The sample belongs to a study of cytomegalovirus exposure and HLA in healthy donors. PCR involved 60 Vbeta and 13 Jbeta primers. The data were produced by immunoSEQ multiplex PCR, yet TCRdb's version contains in-frame clones alone and is incomplete. Of about 170,000 clones listed, 70% to 90% are singletons. General study findings and limits: The number of N-insertions in an Asian-associated ancestry cluster was reportedly below the roughly 700-donor mean in a later analysis. The sole available immune exposure information was CMV serostatus.

The TCR comes from a man aged 18 to 29 in good health and CMV-seropositive. The sample was PBMCs. The gene calls are TRBV5-1 and TRBJ2-1; 7 nucleotides align to TRBD1. As DNA, the CDR3 is TGCGCCAGCAGCTTGGAAGGGACAGCCTACAATGAGCAGTTCTTC. This gives the protein CASSLEGTAYNEQFF.